These 5 T cell receptor beta chains share one sample of origin, sequenced in a study of beta chain features in type 1 diabetes. The study reverse transcribed the entire isolated RNA, so it sequenced expressed TCRB transcripts. Assay used: immunoSEQ multiplex PCR; TCRdb lists only in-frame clones, some missing. This sample carries 200,000 to 250,000 clones, 16% of them seen once, and the ten largest clones take about 0.08%. Antigens of these TCRs are unknown. Whole-study results and caveats: Within each of all four CD4+ subsets, Type 1 diabetes patients had TCRB CDR3s that were moderately but significantly shorter.

Sequenced material: naive CD4+ T cells from blood. The receptors stem from a man under 40 with type 1 diabetes.

This clone has a handful of counts. The identical CDR3 is also encoded by other nucleotide sequences in the sample. V gene TRBV28 combines with J gene TRBJ2-5; D call uncertain. Trimming pared 3 bases from V and 1 base from J, leaving 6 bases between. The CDR3 has 13 residues. CDR1 and CDR2 (germline): MDHEN, SYDVKM. Here the CDR3 reads CASSFGRQETQYF. The CDR3 DNA reads TGTGCCAGCAGTTTCGGACGCCAAGAGACCCAGTACTTC.

The chain joins TRBV28 to TRBJ1-2, with D possibly matching TRBD1 (6 bases). Germline assignment: CDR1 MDHEN and CDR2 SYDVKM. Trimming took off 5 bases at V and 6 bases at J, with 16 bases between the two ends. The CDR3 sequence is 14 residues long. CDR3 residues: CASSLPGAHHGYTF. CDR3 coding DNA: TGTGCCAGCAGTCTCCCAGGGGCCCATCATGGCTACACCTTC.

V usage is TRBV30 and J usage is TRBJ1-1, with D hard to call. This CDR3 has 12 residues. Germline CDR1 reads GTSNPN; CDR2 reads SVGIG (reference sequence). V lost 2 bases to trimming and J lost 0 bases, with 4 bases between them. The CDR3 loop is CAWSHLNTEAFF. The CDR3, as DNA: TGTGCCTGGAGTCACCTGAACACTGAAGCTTTCTTT.

The chain joins TRBV7-2 to TRBJ2-5; no firm D call. Germline V gene data show CDR1 as SGHTA and CDR2 as FQGNSA. Trimming took 2 bases from V and 5 from J, leaving 9 bases between them. The length of the CDR3 is 13 residues. CDR3 protein: CASSLTSPETQYF. In nucleotides, the CDR3 is TGTGCCAGCAGCTTAACCTCTCCGGAGACCCAGTACTTC.

The chain joins TRBV18 to TRBJ2-1, with TRBD2 matching over 11 bases. This CDR3 region has 14 residues. The germline V gene has CDR1 KGHSH and CDR2 LQKENI. Unmatched junction bases numbered 4, after V lost 6 bases and J lost 6 bases. Written as DNA, the CDR3 is TGTGCCAGCTCGGGACTAGCGGACTCCAATGAGCAGTTCTTC. Its translation is CASSGLADSNEQFF.